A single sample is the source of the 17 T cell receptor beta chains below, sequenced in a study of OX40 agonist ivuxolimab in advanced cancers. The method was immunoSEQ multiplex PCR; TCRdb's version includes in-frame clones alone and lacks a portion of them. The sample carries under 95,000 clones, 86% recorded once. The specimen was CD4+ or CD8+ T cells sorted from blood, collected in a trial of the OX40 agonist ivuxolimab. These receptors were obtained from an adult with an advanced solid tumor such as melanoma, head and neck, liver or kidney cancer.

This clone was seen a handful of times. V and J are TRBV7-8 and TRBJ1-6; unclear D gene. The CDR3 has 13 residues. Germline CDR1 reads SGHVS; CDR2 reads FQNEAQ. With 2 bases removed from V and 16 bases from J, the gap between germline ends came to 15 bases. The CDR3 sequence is CASSLKRPNTLHF. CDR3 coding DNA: TGTGCCAGCAGCTTAAAAAGGCCCAACACTCTCCACTTT.

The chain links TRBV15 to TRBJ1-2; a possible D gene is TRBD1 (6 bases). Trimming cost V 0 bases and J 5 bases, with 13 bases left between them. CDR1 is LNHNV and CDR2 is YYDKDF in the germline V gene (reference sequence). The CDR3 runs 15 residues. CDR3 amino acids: CATSRDGGQLYGYTF. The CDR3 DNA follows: TGTGCCACCAGCAGAGATGGAGGACAGTTATATGGCTACACCTTC. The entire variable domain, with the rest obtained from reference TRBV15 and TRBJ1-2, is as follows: DAMVIQNPRYQVTQFGKPVTLSCSQTLNHNVMYWYQQKSSQAPKLLFHYYDKDFNNEADTPDNFQSRRPNTSFCFLDIRSPGLGDTAMYLCATSRDGGQLYGYTFGSGTRLTVV.

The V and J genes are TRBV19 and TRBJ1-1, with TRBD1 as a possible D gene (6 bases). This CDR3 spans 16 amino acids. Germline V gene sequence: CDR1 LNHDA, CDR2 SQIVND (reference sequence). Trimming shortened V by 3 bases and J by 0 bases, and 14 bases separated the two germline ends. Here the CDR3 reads CASSMLSDRMNTEAFF. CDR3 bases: TGTGCCAGTAGTATGTTATCGGACAGAATGAACACTGAAGCTTTCTTT. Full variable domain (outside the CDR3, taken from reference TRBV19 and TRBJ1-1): DGGITQSPKYLFRKEGQNVTLSCEQNLNHDAMYWYRQDPGQGLRLIYYSQIVNDFQKGDIAEGYSVSREKKESFPLTVTSAQKNPTAFYLCASSMLSDRMNTEAFFGQGTRLTVV.

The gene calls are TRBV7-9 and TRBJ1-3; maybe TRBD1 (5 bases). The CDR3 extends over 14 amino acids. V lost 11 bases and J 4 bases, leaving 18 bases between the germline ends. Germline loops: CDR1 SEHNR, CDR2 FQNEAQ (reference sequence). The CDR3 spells CAWAGQGVGNTIYF. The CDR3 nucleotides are TGTGCCTGGGCGGGGCAGGGCGTCGGAAACACCATATATTTT.

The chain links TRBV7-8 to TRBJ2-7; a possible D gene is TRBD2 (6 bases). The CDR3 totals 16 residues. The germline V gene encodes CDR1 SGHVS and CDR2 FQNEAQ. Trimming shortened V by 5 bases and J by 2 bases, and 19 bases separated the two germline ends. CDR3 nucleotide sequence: TGTGCCAGCAGCCTGCCAGCCGGGACTTTTCCCTACGAGCAGTACTTC. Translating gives CASSLPAGTFPYEQYF. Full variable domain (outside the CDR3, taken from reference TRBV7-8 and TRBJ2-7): GAGVSQSPRYKVAKRGQDVALRCDPISGHVSLFWYQQALGQGPEFLTYFQNEAQLDKSGLPSDRFFAERPEGSVSTLKIQRTQQEDSAVYLCASSLPAGTFPYEQYFGPGTRLTVT.

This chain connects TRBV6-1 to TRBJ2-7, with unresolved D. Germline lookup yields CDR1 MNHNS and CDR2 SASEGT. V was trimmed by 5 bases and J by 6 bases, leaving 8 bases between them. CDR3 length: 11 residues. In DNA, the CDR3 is TGTGCCAGCAGTCGGACCGGCGAGCAGTACTTC. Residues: CASSRTGEQYF.

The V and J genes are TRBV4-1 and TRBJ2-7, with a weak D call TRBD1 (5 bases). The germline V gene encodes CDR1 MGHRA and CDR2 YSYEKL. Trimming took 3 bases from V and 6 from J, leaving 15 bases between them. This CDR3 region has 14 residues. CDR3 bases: TGCGCCAGCAGCCAGGATAAGGGGATGGGCGAGCAGTACTTC. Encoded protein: CASSQDKGMGEQYF.

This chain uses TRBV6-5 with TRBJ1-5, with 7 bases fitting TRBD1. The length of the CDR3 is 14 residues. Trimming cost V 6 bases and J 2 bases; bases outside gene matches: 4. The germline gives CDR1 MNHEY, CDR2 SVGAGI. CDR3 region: CASSTGQGNQPQHF. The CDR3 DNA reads TGTGCCAGCAGCACCGGACAGGGCAATCAGCCCCAGCATTTT.

CDR3 in DNA: TGTGCCAGCACTCAGGCGGGGGTTGCTTCACCCCTCCACTTT. Translated: CASTQAGVASPLHF. The chain uses TRBV6-5 and TRBJ1-6, with a tentative D call TRBD1 (5 bases). The length of the CDR3 is 14 residues. Germline V gene sequence: CDR1 MNHEY, CDR2 SVGAGI. The ends were cut back, 7 bases at V and 9 bases at J, with 16 bases in the middle.

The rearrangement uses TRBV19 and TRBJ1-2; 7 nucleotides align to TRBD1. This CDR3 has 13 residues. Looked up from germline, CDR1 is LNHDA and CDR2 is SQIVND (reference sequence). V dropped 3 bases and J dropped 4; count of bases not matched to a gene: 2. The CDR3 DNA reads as TGTGCCAGTAGTATTGGACAGGTCTATGGCTACACCTTC. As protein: CASSIGQVYGYTF. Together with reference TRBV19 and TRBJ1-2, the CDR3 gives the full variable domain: DGGITQSPKYLFRKEGQNVTLSCEQNLNHDAMYWYRQDPGQGLRLIYYSQIVNDFQKGDIAEGYSVSREKKESFPLTVTSAQKNPTAFYLCASSIGQVYGYTFGSGTRLTVV.

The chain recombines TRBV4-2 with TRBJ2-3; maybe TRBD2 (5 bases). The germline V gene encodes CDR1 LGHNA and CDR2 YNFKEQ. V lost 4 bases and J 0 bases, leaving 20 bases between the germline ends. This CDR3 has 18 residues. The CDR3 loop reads CASSLQGGSDTSTDTQYF. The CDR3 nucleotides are TGTGCCAGCAGCCTCCAAGGAGGATCAGACACTAGCACAGATACGCAGTATTTT.

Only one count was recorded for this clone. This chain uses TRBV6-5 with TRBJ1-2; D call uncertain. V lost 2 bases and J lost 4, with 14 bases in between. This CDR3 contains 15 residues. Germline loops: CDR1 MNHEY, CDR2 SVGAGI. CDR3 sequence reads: CASSYLTSGSYGYTF. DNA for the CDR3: TGTGCCAGCAGTTACCTGACCTCAGGATCCTATGGCTACACCTTC.

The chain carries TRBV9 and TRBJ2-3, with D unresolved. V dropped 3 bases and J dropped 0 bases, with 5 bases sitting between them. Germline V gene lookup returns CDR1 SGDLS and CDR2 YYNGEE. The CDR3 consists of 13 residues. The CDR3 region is CASSGSSTDTQYF. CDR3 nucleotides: TGTGCCAGCAGCGGAAGTAGCACAGATACGCAGTATTTT. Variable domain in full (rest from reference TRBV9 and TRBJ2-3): DSGVTQTPKHLITATGQRVTLRCSPRSGDLSVYWYQQSLDQGLQFLIQYYNGEERAKGNILERFSAQQFPDLHSELNLSSLELGDSALYFCASSGSSTDTQYFGPGTRLTVL.

The CDR3, as DNA: TGTGCCAGTAGTTCTCGGGACCACTATGGCTACACCTTC. It codes for CASSSRDHYGYTF. The rearrangement uses TRBV19 and TRBJ1-2; D is possibly TRBD1 (5 bases). The CDR3 consists of 13 residues. Germline V lookup: CDR1 LNHDA, CDR2 SQIVND (reference sequence). V was clipped by 5 bases and J by 3 bases, with 10 bases between them.

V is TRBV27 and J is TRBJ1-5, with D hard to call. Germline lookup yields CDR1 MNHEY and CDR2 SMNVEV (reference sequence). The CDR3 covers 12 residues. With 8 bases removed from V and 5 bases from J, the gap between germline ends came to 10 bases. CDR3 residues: CASEGRDQPQHF. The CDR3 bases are TGTGCCAGCGAAGGGAGAGATCAGCCCCAGCATTTT.

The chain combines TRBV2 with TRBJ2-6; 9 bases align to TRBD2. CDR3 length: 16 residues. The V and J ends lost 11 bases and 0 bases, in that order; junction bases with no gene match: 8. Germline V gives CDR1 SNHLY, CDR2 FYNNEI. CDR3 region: CALRTSALSGANVLTF. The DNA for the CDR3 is TGTGCCCTCAGGACTAGCGCCCTCTCTGGGGCCAACGTCCTGACTTTC.

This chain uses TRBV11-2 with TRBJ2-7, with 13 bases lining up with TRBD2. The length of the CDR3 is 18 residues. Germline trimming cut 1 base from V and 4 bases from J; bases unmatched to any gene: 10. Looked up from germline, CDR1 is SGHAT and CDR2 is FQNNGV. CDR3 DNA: TGTGCCAGCAGCTTAGGACCGAGGACTAGCGGGAGTCTTTACGAGCAGTACTTC. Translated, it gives CASSLGPRTSGSLYEQYF. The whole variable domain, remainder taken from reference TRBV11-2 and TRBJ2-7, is EAGVAQSPRYKIIEKRQSVAFWCNPISGHATLYWYQQILGQGPKLLIQFQNNGVVDDSQLPKDRFSAERLKGVDSTLKIQPAKLEDSAVYLCASSLGPRTSGSLYEQYFGPGTRLTVT.